These 21 T cell receptor beta chains originate from one sample sequenced in a study of blood T cell repertoires in COVID-19. Measured with immunoSEQ multiplex PCR; TCRdb has only the in-frame clones, and not every one. There are fewer than 350,000 clones in the sample; roughly nine tenths occur only once, and roughly 4% lies in the top ten. Sample: peripheral blood. The receptors come from a woman aged 55-69 years with COVID-19, enrolled during active disease.

This chain joins TRBV2 and TRBJ2-1; 8 bases line up with TRBD2. Germline V gives CDR1 SNHLY, CDR2 FYNNEI. There are 16 residues in the CDR3. V gave up 1 base and J gave up 3 bases; unmatched junction bases: 5. The CDR3 DNA sequence: TGTGCCAGCAGTGAAGGTCACAGCGGGGGCTACAATGAGCAGTTCTTC. Protein product: CASSEGHSGGYNEQFF.

This chain uses TRBV7-9 with TRBJ2-7; D possibly corresponds to TRBD1 (5 bases). The CDR3 spans 12 residues. Germline CDR1 reads SEHNR; CDR2 reads FQNEAQ (reference sequence). Trimming cost V 5 bases and J 4 bases, with 9 bases left between them. CDR3 loop: CASSPDRYEQYF. The CDR3 DNA reads TGTGCCAGCAGCCCCGACAGATACGAGCAGTACTTC.

Here the CDR3 DNA reads TGTGCCAGCAGTGGCGGACAGGGCTTCTTGAGGGACGAGCAGTACTTC. Amino acids: CASSGGQGFLRDEQYF. This chain uses TRBV6-1 with TRBJ2-7; 8 nucleotides match TRBD1. The CDR3 contains 16 residues. The V gene end was trimmed by 4 bases and the J gene end by 5 bases; junction bases not matched to a gene: 13. CDR1 and CDR2 from the germline V gene are MNHNS and SASEGT.

This chain links TRBV14 with TRBJ1-1; D remains unclear. V was shortened by 4 bases and J by 7 bases, with 16 bases between the two germline ends. CDR3 length equals 14 residues. Germline V gene lookup returns CDR1 SGHDN and CDR2 FVKESK. The CDR3 protein is CASSRKLGHFEAFF. In DNA form, the CDR3 reads TGTGCCAGCAGCCGAAAACTAGGGCACTTTGAAGCTTTCTTT.

This chain links TRBV18 with TRBJ2-7, with 8 bases that match TRBD2. Looked up from germline, CDR1 is KGHSH and CDR2 is LQKENI. This CDR3 spans 14 amino acids. V trimming: 3 bases; J trimming: 2 bases; junction bases outside the gene matches: 3. The CDR3 DNA reads as TGTGCCAGCTCACCCCCCGGGAGGGCCTACGAGCAGTACTTC. Protein: CASSPPGRAYEQYF.

The chain employs TRBV6-5 and TRBJ1-6, with 7 nucleotides matching TRBD1. CDR1 is MNHEY and CDR2 is SVGAGI in the germline V gene. V dropped 10 bases and J dropped 7; count of bases not matched to a gene: 10. The CDR3 spans 14 residues. This CDR3 is CATRTGTENSPLHF. The CDR3 nucleotides are TGTGCCACCAGAACCGGGACAGAGAATTCACCCCTCCACTTT.

The chain is built from TRBV19 and TRBJ1-2, with D perhaps TRBD1 (5 bases). This CDR3 comprises 17 residues. Trimming shortened V by 6 bases and J by 0 bases, and 20 bases separated the two germline ends. Germline CDR1 LNHDA, CDR2 SQIVND (reference sequence). CDR3 protein: CASRSAFRGQSNYGYTF. The CDR3 DNA reads TGTGCCAGTAGATCCGCGTTTAGGGGCCAATCTAACTATGGCTACACCTTC.

The chain links TRBV6-6 to TRBJ1-2; the D gene is possibly TRBD1 (5 bases). Trimming took off 7 bases at V and 7 bases at J, with 13 bases between the two ends. CDR1 and CDR2 from the germline V gene are MNHNY and SVGAGI (reference sequence). The CDR3 spans 12 residues. The CDR3 nucleotides are TGTGCCAGCAACCACGCAGGGTTTGGCTACACCTTC. Translation: CASNHAGFGYTF.

This chain connects TRBV2 to TRBJ2-2, with D perhaps matching TRBD2 (6 bases). Trimming cost V 7 bases and J 4 bases, with 10 bases left between them. This CDR3 has 13 amino acids. CDR1 is SNHLY and CDR2 is FYNNEI in the germline V gene. In DNA form, the CDR3 reads TGTGCCAGCAAGGCGGGGCCCACCGGGGAGCTGTTTTTT. This codes for CASKAGPTGELFF.

The chain joins TRBV28 to TRBJ1-1; 8 nucleotides match TRBD1. The germline V gene encodes CDR1 MDHEN and CDR2 SYDVKM. CDR3 length: 15 residues. The DNA of the CDR3 is TGTGCAGCACTGGGGCAGGGGGCGGGGAACACTGAAGCTTTCTTT. This sequence encodes CAALGQGAGNTEAFF.

This clone has only a few counts. The gene calls are TRBV15 and TRBJ1-2; 8 bases align to TRBD1. This CDR3 comprises 16 residues. CDR1 is LNHNV and CDR2 is YYDKDF in the germline V gene (reference sequence). V dropped 0 bases and J dropped 5; count of bases not matched to a gene: 8. Here the CDR3 DNA reads TGTGCCACCAGCAGAGATGAGGGACAGGCACATTATGGCTACACCTTC. It translates to CATSRDEGQAHYGYTF. Full variable domain (rest looked up from reference TRBV15 and TRBJ1-2): DAMVIQNPRYQVTQFGKPVTLSCSQTLNHNVMYWYQQKSSQAPKLLFHYYDKDFNNEADTPDNFQSRRPNTSFCFLDIRSPGLGDTAMYLCATSRDEGQAHYGYTFGSGTRLTVV.

The rearrangement links TRBV6-5 to TRBJ1-2; possible D gene TRBD1, 5 bases. Trimming stripped 2 bases from V and 7 bases from J, with 8 bases between. CDR3 length: 12 residues. Germline V CDR1 and CDR2: MNHEY, SVGAGI. In DNA, the CDR3 is TGTGCCAGCAGTTACGACAGATTTGGCTACACCTTC. Its translation is CASSYDRFGYTF.

The chain links TRBV4-2 to TRBJ2-5; 7 nucleotides match TRBD2. The CDR3 is 14 residues long. With 0 bases clipped from V and 5 bases from J, the junction kept 3 bases outside the gene matches. Germline lookup yields CDR1 LGHNA and CDR2 YNFKEQ. The CDR3: CASSQDTGGETQYF. The CDR3, as DNA: TGTGCCAGCAGCCAAGATACCGGGGGGGAGACCCAGTACTTC.

This clone was detected a few times. The rearrangement joins TRBV15 to TRBJ2-1, with D possibly matching TRBD2 (6 bases). Germline CDR1 and CDR2: LNHNV and YYDKDF (reference sequence). CDR3 length: 17 residues. V was cut by 5 bases and J by 0 bases, with 17 bases left in between. The DNA for the CDR3 is TGTGCCACCAGCCCCCCCCCGGGGGAACCCTCCTACAATGAGCAGTTCTTC. Translation: CATSPPPGEPSYNEQFF.

This rearrangement joins TRBV14 to TRBJ2-3; 8 nucleotides line up with TRBD2. There are 16 residues in the CDR3. Trimming cost V 4 bases and J 1 base; bases outside gene matches: 7. Germline CDR1 reads SGHDN; CDR2 reads FVKESK. This CDR3 reads CASSPTSGRRTDTQYF. Written as DNA, the CDR3 is TGTGCCAGCAGCCCTACTAGCGGACGACGCACAGATACGCAGTATTTT.

V is TRBV5-5 and J is TRBJ1-1; D is unclear. The CDR3 contains 15 residues. Germline CDR1 SGHKS, CDR2 YYEKEE (reference sequence). Trimming stripped 2 bases from V and 0 bases from J, with 11 bases between. The CDR3 coding sequence is TGTGCCAGCAGCTTTTTCGGCAGGTTGAACACTGAAGCTTTCTTT. It is translated as CASSFFGRLNTEAFF.

The V gene is TRBV7-2, the J gene TRBJ2-7, with 15 bases fitting TRBD2. CDR3 length equals 17 residues. Trimming removed 1 base from V and 5 bases from J; junction bases left unmatched: 6. The germline V gene encodes CDR1 SGHTA and CDR2 FQGNSA. CDR3 DNA: TGTGCCAGCAGCTTAGGGACTAGCGGGGGGGCACAGAACGAGCAGTACTTC. Protein sequence: CASSLGTSGGAQNEQYF.

CDR3 amino acids: CASSNPGQALSNQPQHF. CDR3 DNA sequence: TGTGCCAGTAGCAACCCGGGACAGGCCCTTAGCAATCAGCCCCAGCATTTT. The chain joins TRBV19 to TRBJ1-5; TRBD1 aligns across 8 bases. Germline V gene lookup returns CDR1 LNHDA and CDR2 SQIVND (reference sequence). The CDR3 extends over 17 amino acids. The trim removed 6 bases at V and 0 bases at J, leaving 10 bases unmatched. The full variable domain, rest sourced from reference TRBV19 and TRBJ1-5, is DGGITQSPKYLFRKEGQNVTLSCEQNLNHDAMYWYRQDPGQGLRLIYYSQIVNDFQKGDIAEGYSVSREKKESFPLTVTSAQKNPTAFYLCASSNPGQALSNQPQHFGDGTRLSIL.

This chain joins TRBV4-1 and TRBJ1-3; possibly TRBD1 for D (6 bases). CDR3 size: 13 residues. V lost 6 bases and J 5 bases, leaving 11 bases between the germline ends. CDR1 and CDR2 (germline): MGHRA, YSYEKL. This CDR3 reads CASRGTRRNTIYF. CDR3 DNA sequence: TGCGCCAGCAGGGGGACACGGCGAAACACCATATATTTT.

The chain is built from TRBV10-3 and TRBJ2-2, with D perhaps matching TRBD1 (6 bases). The germline V and J ends were trimmed by 2 bases and 3 bases, with 13 bases remaining between them. Germline loops: CDR1 ENHRY, CDR2 SYGVKD. This CDR3 spans 16 amino acids. The CDR3: CAISEDRSLYTGELFF. The DNA of the CDR3 is TGTGCCATCAGTGAGGACAGGTCCCTTTACACCGGGGAGCTGTTTTTT.

This chain connects TRBV19 to TRBJ1-1, with TRBD1 as a possible D gene (5 bases). V lost 7 bases and J 3 bases, leaving 18 bases between the germline ends. The CDR3 totals 15 residues. Germline V gene data show CDR1 as LNHDA and CDR2 as SQIVND (reference sequence). The CDR3 here is CASNLADTVDTEAFF. DNA of the CDR3: TGTGCCAGTAATTTGGCGGACACGGTGGACACTGAAGCTTTCTTT.